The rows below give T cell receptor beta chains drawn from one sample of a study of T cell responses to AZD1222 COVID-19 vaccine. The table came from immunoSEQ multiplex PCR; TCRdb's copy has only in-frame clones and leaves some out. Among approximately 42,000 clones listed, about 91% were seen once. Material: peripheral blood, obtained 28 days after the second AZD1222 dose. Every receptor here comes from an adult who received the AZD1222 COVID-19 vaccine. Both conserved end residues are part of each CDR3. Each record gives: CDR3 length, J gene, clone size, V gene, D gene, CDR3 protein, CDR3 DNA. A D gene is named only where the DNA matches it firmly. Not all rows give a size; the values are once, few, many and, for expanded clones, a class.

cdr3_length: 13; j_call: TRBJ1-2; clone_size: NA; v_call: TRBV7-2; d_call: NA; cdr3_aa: CASSFSEGGGYTF; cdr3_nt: TGTGCCAGCAGCTTCTCGGAGGGGGGCGGCTACACCTTC
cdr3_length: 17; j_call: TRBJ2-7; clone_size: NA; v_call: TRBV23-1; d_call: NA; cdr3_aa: CASSHSGGRTGSYEQYF; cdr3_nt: TGCGCCAGCAGTCATTCCGGGGGGCGGACTGGCTCCTACGAGCAGTACTTC
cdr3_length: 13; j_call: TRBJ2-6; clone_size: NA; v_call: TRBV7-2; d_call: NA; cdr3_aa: CASSFFGANVLTF; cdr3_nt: TGTGCCAGCAGCTTTTTTGGGGCCAACGTCCTGACTTTC
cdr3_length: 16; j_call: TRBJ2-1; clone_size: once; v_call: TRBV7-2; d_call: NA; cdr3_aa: CASSPQGTLPSNEQFF; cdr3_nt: TGTGCCAGCAGCCCCCAGGGGACCTTACCTAGCAATGAGCAGTTCTTC
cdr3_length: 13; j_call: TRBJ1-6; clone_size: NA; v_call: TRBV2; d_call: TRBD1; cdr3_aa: CASSEQGGSPLHF; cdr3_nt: TGTGCCAGCAGTGAACAGGGGGGTTCACCCCTCCACTTT
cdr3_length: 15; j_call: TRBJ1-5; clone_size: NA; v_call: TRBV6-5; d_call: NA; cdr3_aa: CASSYMSGQNQPQHF; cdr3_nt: TGTGCCAGCAGTTATATGAGCGGACAGAATCAGCCCCAGCATTTT
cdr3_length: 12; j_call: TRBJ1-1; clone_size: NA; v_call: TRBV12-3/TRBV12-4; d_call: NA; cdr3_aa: CASSRSGTEAFF; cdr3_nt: TGTGCCAGCAGCCGTAGTGGCACTGAAGCTTTCTTT
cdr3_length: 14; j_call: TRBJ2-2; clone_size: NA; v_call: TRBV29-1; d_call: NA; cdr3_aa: CSVAARDFKGELFF; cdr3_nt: TGCAGCGTCGCAGCCCGGGACTTTAAAGGGGAGCTGTTTTTT
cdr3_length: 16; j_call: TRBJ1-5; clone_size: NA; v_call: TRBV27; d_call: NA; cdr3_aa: CASSKTGPRFNQPQHF; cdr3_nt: TGTGCCAGCAGTAAAACAGGACCCCGCTTCAATCAGCCCCAGCATTTT
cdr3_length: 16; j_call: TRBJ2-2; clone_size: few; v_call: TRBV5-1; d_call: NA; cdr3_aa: CASSLVPAASGGELFF; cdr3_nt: TGCGCCAGCAGCTTGGTTCCGGCAGCGAGTGGCGGGGAGCTGTTTTTT
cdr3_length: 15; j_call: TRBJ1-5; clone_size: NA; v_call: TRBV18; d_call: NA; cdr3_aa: CASSPGQSSNQPQHF; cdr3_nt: TGTGCCAGCTCACCCGGCCAGTCTAGCAATCAGCCCCAGCATTTT
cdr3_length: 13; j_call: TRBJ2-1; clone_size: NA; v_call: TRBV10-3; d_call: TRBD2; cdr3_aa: CAISGLAIDEQFF; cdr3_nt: TGTGCCATCTCGGGACTAGCGATCGATGAGCAGTTCTTC
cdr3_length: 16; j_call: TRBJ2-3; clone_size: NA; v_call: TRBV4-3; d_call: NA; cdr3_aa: CASSQVYGSSTDTQYF; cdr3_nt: TGCGCCAGCAGCCAAGTATATGGCAGTAGCACAGATACGCAGTATTTT
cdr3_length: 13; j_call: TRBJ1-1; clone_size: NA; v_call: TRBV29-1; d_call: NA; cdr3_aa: CSVRGPVTTEAFF; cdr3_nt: TGCAGCGTAAGGGGCCCCGTGACCACTGAAGCTTTCTTT
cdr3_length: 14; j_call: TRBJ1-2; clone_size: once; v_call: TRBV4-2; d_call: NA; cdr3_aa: CASSQAAQGDGYTF; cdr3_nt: TGTGCCAGCAGCCAAGCGGCGCAGGGAGATGGCTACACCTTC
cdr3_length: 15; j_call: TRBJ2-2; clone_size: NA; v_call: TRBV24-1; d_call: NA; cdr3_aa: CATSDSGRGTGELFF; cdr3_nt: TGTGCCACCAGTGACTCCGGTCGGGGCACCGGGGAGCTGTTTTTT
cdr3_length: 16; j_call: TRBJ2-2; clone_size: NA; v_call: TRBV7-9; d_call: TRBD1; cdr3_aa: CASSLTGQGGTGELFF; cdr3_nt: TGTGCCAGCAGCTTAACGGGACAGGGGGGAACCGGGGAGCTGTTTTTT
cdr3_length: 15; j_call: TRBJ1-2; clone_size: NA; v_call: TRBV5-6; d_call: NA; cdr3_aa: CASRMGAGGDYGYTF; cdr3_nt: TGTGCCAGCAGGATGGGGGCAGGAGGCGACTATGGCTACACCTTC
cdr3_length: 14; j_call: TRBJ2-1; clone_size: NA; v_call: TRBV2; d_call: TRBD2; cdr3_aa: CASTLGLANNEQFF; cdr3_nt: TGTGCCAGCACCTTGGGACTAGCCAACAATGAGCAGTTCTTC
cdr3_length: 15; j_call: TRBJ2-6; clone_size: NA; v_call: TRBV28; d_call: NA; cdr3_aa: CASSRSTAGANVLTF; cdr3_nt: TGTGCCAGCAGTCGATCGACGGCTGGGGCCAACGTCCTGACTTTC
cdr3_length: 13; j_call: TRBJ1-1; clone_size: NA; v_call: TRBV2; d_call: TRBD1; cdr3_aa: CASSVQGTTEAFF; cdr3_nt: TGTGCCAGCAGTGTACAGGGGACCACTGAAGCTTTCTTT
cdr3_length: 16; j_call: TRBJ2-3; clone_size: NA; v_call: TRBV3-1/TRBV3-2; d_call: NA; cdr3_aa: CASSHQRGGGTDTQYF; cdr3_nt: TGTGCCAGCAGCCACCAAAGGGGAGGCGGGACAGATACGCAGTATTTT
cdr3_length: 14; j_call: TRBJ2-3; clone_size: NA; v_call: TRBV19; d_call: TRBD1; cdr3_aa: CASREQGNTDTQYF; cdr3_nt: TGTGCCAGTAGGGAACAGGGGAACACAGATACGCAGTATTTT
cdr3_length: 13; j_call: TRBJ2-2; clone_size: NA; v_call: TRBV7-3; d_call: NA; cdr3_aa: CASSSLRDGELFF; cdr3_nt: TGTGCCAGCAGCTCCCTACGGGACGGGGAGCTGTTTTTT
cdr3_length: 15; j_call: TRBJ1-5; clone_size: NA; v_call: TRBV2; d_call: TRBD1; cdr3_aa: CASSPQGYSNQPQHF; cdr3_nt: TGTGCCAGCAGCCCACAGGGGTATAGCAATCAGCCCCAGCATTTT
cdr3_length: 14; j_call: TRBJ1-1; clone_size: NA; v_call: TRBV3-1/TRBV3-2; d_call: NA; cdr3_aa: CASHLAGARTEAFF; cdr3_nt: TGTGCCAGCCACCTGGCAGGGGCGCGCACTGAAGCTTTCTTT
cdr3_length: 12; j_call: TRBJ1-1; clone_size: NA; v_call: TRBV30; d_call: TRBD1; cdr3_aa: CAWSPTGREAFF; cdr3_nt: TGTGCCTGGAGCCCGACAGGGCGGGAAGCTTTCTTT
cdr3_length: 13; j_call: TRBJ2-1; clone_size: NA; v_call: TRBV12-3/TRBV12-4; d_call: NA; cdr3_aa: CASSFGGINEQFF; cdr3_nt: TGTGCCAGCAGTTTTGGGGGGATCAATGAGCAGTTCTTC
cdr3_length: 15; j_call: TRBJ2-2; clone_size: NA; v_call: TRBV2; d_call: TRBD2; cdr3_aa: CASSGWTSYTGELFF; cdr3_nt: TGTGCCAGCAGTGGGTGGACTAGCTATACCGGGGAGCTGTTTTTT
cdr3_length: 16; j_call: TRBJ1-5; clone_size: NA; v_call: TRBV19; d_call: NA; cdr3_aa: CASSIRTQTSNQPQHF; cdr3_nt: TGTGCCAGTAGTATAAGGACACAAACTAGCAATCAGCCCCAGCATTTT
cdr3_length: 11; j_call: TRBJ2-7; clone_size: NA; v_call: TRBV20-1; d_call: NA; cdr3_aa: CSARGLAEQYF; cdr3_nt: TGCAGTGCTAGGGGGCTTGCCGAGCAGTACTTC
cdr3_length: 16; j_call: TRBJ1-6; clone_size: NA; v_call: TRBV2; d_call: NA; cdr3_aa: CASGDPRSSYNSPLHF; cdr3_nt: TGTGCCAGCGGAGACCCCAGGAGCTCCTATAATTCACCCCTCCACTTT